This TCR beta chain is drawn from a study of regulatory T cells in long-lasting Graves disease. Arm-PCR with iRepertoire HTBI primers amplified the CDR3 regions for these TCR beta libraries. MiXCR, run by TCRdb on the multiplex PCR reads, gives a single entry per CDR3 protein. This table holds about 470,000 distinct CDR3 sequences, about 22% found once. Time point meaning: persistent/refractory GD, antithyroid drugs over 5 years with positive TRAb. Making the TCR library involved RNA that had been extracted from PBMCs. The authors diagnosed Graves' disease using American Thyroid Association guidelines. The CDR3 runs 16 residues. Losses at the gene ends were 1 base for V and 0 bases for J; bases not matched to a gene: 6. Germline CDR1 LNHNV, CDR2 YYDKDF (reference sequence).

Sequenced material: peripheral blood mononuclear cells (PBMCs), taken when the disease was refractory, from a patient treated with antithyroid drugs. This chain connects TRBV15 to TRBJ2-7, with 7 bases fitting TRBD1. The receptor's source is a female donor with Graves disease. CDR3 sequence reads: CATSRVGDSGSYEQYF. DNA for the CDR3: TGTGCCACCAGCAGAGTGGGGGACAGTGGCTCCTACGAGCAGTACTTC.